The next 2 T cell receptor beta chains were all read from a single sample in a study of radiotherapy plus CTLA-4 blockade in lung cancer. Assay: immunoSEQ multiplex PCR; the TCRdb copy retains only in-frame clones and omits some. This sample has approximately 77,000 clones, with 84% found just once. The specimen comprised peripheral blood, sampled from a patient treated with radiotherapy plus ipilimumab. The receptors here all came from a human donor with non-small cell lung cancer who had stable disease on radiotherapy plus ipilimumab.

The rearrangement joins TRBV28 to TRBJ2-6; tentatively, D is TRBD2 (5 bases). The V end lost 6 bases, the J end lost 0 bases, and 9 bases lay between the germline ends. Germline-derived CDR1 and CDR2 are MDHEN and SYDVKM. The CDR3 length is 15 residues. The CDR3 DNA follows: TGTGCCAGCAGCGAGGGCCCCTCTGGGGCCAACGTCCTGACTTTC. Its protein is CASSEGPSGANVLTF.

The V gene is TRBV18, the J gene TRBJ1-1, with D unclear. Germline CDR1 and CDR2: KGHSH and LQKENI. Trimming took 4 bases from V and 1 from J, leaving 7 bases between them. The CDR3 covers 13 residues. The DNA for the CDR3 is TGTGCCAGCTCACGGACTCCGAACACTGAAGCTTTCTTT. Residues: CASSRTPNTEAFF.